This T cell receptor (beta chain) derives from a study of blood T cells in healthy people across ages. The germline CDR1 and CDR2 sequences are SEHNR and FQNEAQ (reference sequence). The CDR3 is 14 residues long. V was clipped by 3 bases and J by 3 bases, with 11 bases between them. PCR was performed a second time for roughly 7 to 11 cycles using a sample-barcoded 5' primer and a J-beta primer mix. One entry per CDR3 protein, called by TCRdb with MiXCR from the 5' RACE reads. The data hold about 900,000 distinct CDR3 sequences, with under 50% observed a single time. The receptor was derived from a young man in good health. The sample comprised blood. The rearrangement joins TRBV7-9 to TRBJ1-1; D unclear. The CDR3 coding sequence is TGTGCCAGCAGCTTCCAACCTAGGGACACTGAAGCTTTCTTT. Amino acid sequence: CASSFQPRDTEAFF.